The present T cell receptor (beta chain) was sequenced within a study of blood T cell repertoires in COVID-19. Overall study: Spain, Italy and the United States supplied samples that represented acute and convalescent COVID-19. T cells, B-cell-depleted T cells, or PBMCs supplied cDNA or gDNA.

Only in-frame clones appear in the TCRdb table, and some are missing; sequencing was by immunoSEQ multiplex PCR. In the table there are about 50,000 clones, about 90% of which are singletons. The receptor was isolated from a human donor with active COVID-19. The donor label of this sample is uncertain. Sequenced: peripheral blood.

The CDR3 sequence: CASSGPGTGNNYGYTF. CDR3 coding DNA: TGTGCCAGCAGTGGACCCGGGACAGGGAACAACTATGGCTACACCTTC. This chain connects TRBV2 to TRBJ1-2, with 9 bases aligning to TRBD1. V trimming: 4 bases; J trimming: 2 bases; junction bases outside the gene matches: 8. Germline V lookup: CDR1 SNHLY, CDR2 FYNNEI. CDR3 length: 16 residues.